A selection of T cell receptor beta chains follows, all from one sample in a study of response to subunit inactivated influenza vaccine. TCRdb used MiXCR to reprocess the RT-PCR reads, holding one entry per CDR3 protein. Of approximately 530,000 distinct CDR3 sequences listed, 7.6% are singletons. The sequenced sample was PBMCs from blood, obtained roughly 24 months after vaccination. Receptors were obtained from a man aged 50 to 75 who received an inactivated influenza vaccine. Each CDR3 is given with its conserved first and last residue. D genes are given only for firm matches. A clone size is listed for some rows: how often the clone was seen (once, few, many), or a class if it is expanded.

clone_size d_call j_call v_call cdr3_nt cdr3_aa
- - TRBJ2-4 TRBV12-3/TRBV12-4 TGTGCCAGCAGGATGACTAGTCGGGACATTCAGTACTTC CASRMTSRDIQYF
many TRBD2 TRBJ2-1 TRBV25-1 TGTGCCAGCAGTGAGGCCGGGAGGGCAGGTGAGCAGTTCTTC CASSEAGRAGEQFF
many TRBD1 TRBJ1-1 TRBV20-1 TGCAGTGCTAGAGACGGGACAGGGGGTTATATCACTGAAGCTTTCTTT CSARDGTGGYITEAFF
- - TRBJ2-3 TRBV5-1 TGCGCCAGCAGCTGGAGGGGGGGATCGGACACAGATACGCAGTATTTT CASSWRGGSDTDTQYF
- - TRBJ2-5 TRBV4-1 TGCGCCAGCAGCCAAGAAGGGCTACCGGGGGAGACCCAGTACTTC CASSQEGLPGETQYF
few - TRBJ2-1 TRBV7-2 TGTGCCAGCAGCCTCGTGGACCGCCTAACTGAGCAGTTCTTC CASSLVDRLTEQFF
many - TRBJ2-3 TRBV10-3 TGTGCCATCAGTGGGGGCGGCAGGCGGCCCACAGATACGCAGTATTTT CAISGGGRRPTDTQYF
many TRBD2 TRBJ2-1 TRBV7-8 TGTGCCAGCAGCTACCCCGGGGGACTAGCGGGCTCCTACAATGAGCAGTTCTTC CASSYPGGLAGSYNEQFF
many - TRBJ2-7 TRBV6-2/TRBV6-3 TGTGCCAGCAGTGGCCAGGTTGTCAACGAGCAGTACTTC CASSGQVVNEQYF
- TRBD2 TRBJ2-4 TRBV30 TGTGCCTGGAGTGTACGGAGGTTCGGTCTAGCGGGAGGGCCGGACATTCAGTACTTC CAWSVRRFGLAGGPDIQYF
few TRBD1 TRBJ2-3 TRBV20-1 TGCAGTGCCGTAACCAGGGGGCTAGCAGATACGCAGTATTTT CSAVTRGLADTQYF
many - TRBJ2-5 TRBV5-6 TGTGCCAGCAGCAGGGTCCAAGAGACCCAGTACTTC CASSRVQETQYF
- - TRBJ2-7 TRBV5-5 TGTGCCAGCAGCCCAGGGCTCCGCTACTACGAGCAGTACTTC CASSPGLRYYEQYF
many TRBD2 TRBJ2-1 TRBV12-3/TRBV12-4 TGTGCCAGCAGCCGCAGACTAGCGGTCCACAATGAGCAGTTCTTC CASSRRLAVHNEQFF
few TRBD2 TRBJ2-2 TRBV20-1 TGCAGTGCTAGTGCCAGCGGGAGGGCCGGGGAGCTGTTTTTT CSASASGRAGELFF
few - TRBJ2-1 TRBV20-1 TGCAGTGCTAGCCTAGGGGCCGCCGATAGTGAGCAGTTCTTC CSASLGAADSEQFF
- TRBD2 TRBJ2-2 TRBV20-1 TGCAGTGCCCGAGGGCTAGCGGATAGTCTCACCGGGGAGCTGTTTTTT CSARGLADSLTGELFF
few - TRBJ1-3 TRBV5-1 TGCGCCAGCAAAGGCAGCGAAATCTCTGGAAACACCATATATTTT CASKGSEISGNTIYF
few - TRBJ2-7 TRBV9 TGTGCCAGCAGCGTAGGCCTCGACAGCTCCTACGAGCAGTACTTC CASSVGLDSSYEQYF
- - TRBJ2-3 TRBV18 TGTGCCAGCTCTCAAGGACACCCAGATACGCAGTATTTT CASSQGHPDTQYF
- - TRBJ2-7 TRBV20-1 TGCAGTGCTAGCGCTGCCACCTACGAGCAGTACTTC CSASAATYEQYF
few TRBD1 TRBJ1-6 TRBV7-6 TGTGCCAGCAGCTTAGAGTTGGGACAGGGAGTGTGGAATTCACCCCTCCACTTT CASSLELGQGVWNSPLHF
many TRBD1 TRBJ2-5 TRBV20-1 TGCACCCCGGGGGTGGGACAGGGACCAGAGACCCAGTACTTC CTPGVGQGPETQYF
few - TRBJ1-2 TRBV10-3 TGTGCCATCAGGCCGGACGCAATTTTCCCCTATGGCTACACCTTC CAIRPDAIFPYGYTF
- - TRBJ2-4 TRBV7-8 TGTGCCAGCAGCTTACTGATGACAGCAAAAGCCCAAAACATTCAGTACTTC CASSLLMTAKAQNIQYF
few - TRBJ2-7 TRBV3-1 TGTGCCAGCAGCCAAGCAACCTACGAGCAGTACTTC CASSQATYEQYF
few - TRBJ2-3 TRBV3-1 TGTGCCAGCAGCCAGGCGCCCCGCGATGCGCAGTATTTT CASSQAPRDAQYF
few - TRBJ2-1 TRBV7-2 TGTGCCAGCAGCTTAGAACGGGGAGTGGTTTGGAATGAGCAGTTCTTC CASSLERGVVWNEQFF
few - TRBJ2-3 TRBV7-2 TGTGCCAGCAGCCTACAGGACTATACGCAGTATTTT CASSLQDYTQYF
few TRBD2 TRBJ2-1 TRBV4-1 TGCGCCAGCAGCCAAGGTGGGGGGGATGAGCAGTTCTTC CASSQGGGDEQFF
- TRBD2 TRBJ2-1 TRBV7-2 TGTGCCAGCACCAAACTTCCTGGGACTAGCGGGGACAATGAGCAGTTCTTC CASTKLPGTSGDNEQFF
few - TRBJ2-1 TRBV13 TGTGCCAGCAGCACGCTTCCAGGAACGCGAATGAATGAGCAGTTCTTC CASSTLPGTRMNEQFF
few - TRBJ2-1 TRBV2 TGTGCCAGCAGTGGTCGCAGGGTCTACAATGAGCAGTTCTTC CASSGRRVYNEQFF
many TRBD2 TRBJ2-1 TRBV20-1 TGCAGTGCCCCCGCCCGGGAGGTGGCGGGAGGGAACTACAATGAGCAGTTCTTC CSAPAREVAGGNYNEQFF
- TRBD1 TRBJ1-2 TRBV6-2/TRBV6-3 TGTGCCAGCGGCACCCGGGACAGGGGGAGATGGGAAGACTATGGCTACACCTTC CASGTRDRGRWEDYGYTF
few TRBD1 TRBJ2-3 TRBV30 TGTGCCTGGAGTACCCCTGGCGACAGGGGCACAGATACGCAGTATTTT CAWSTPGDRGTDTQYF
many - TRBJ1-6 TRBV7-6 TGTGCCAGCAGCTTACTGGACAGCTATAATTCACCCCTCCACTTT CASSLLDSYNSPLHF
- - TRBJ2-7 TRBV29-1 TGCAGCGTTGAGGGCGCGGGCTACGAGCAGTACTTC CSVEGAGYEQYF
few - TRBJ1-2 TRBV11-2 TGTGCCAGCAGCTTAGATGGGTTTCCGGGCCCGAACTTC CASSLDGFPGPNF
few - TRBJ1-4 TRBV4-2 TGTGCCAGCAGCCCCGGGACGCGTGAAAAACTGTTTTTT CASSPGTREKLFF
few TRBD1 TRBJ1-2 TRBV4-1 TGCGCCAGCAGCCAAGATCTGGGACAGGGGGCCGCTACCTTC CASSQDLGQGAATF
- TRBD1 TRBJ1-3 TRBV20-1 TGCAGTATCCTAGGACAGGTGGCTGGAAACACCATATATTTT CSILGQVAGNTIYF
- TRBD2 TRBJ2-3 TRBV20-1 TGCAGTGCTGGGGCTCTAGCGGGACCTTCTAGCACAGATACGCAGTATTTT CSAGALAGPSSTDTQYF
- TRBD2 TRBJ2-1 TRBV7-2 TGTGCCAGCAGCTTTAGGACTAGCGGCAATGAGCAGTTCTTC CASSFRTSGNEQFF
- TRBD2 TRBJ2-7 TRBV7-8 TGTGCCAGCAGCCCTCAACTATATGGGACTAGCGGGAGGAGTGGGGACGAGCAGTACTTC CASSPQLYGTSGRSGDEQYF
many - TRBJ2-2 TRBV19 TGTGCCAGTAGTATATCAGGATACGGCGCCGGGGAGCTGTTTTTT CASSISGYGAGELFF
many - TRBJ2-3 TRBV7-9 TGTGCCAGCAGCTTAAGGCGGGATGGAGATACGCAGTATTTT CASSLRRDGDTQYF
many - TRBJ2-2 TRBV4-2 TGTGCCAGCAGACTCGGACTCAACACCGGGGAGCTGTTTTTT CASRLGLNTGELFF
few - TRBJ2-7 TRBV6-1 TGTGCCAGCAGTGAAGCGAGAGGTCAGCAGTACTTC CASSEARGQQYF
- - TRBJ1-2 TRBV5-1 TGCGCCAGCAGCTCACAGGCTACCAACTATGGCTACACCTTC CASSSQATNYGYTF